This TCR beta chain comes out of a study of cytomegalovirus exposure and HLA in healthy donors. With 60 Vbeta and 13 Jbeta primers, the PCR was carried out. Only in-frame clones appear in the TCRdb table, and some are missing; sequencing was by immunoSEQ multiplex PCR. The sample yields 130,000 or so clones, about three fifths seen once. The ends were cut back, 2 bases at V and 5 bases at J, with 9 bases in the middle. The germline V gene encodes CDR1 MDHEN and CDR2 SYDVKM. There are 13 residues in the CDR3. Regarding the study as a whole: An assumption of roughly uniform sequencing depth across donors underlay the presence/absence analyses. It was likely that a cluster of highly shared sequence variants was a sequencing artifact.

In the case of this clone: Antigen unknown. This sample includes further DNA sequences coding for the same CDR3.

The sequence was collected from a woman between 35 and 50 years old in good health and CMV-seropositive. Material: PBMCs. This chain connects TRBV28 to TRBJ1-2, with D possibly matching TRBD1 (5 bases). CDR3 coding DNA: TGTGCCAGCAGTTTACGAGGGACTTATGGCTACACCTTC. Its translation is CASSLRGTYGYTF.